The clone carrying this T cell receptor beta chain was seen more than once but under ten times. The antigen remains undetermined. This record comes from a study of neoadjuvant anti-PD-1 for oral cavity cancer. Repertoires were generated with immunoSEQ multiplex PCR, while TCRdb's copy carries only in-frame clones and drops some. The repertoire holds under 14,000 clones, with roughly half as singletons. Study-level findings and limits: Treg/Th17 ratio rose with pretreatment blood and fell with post-treatment tumor TCRbeta clonality. Larger post-treatment preexisting tumor clones tracked with greater tumor shrinkage.

These oral cavity squamous cell carcinomas were HPV-negative and locally advanced. Germline V CDR1 and CDR2: SGHDT, YYEEEE. The CDR3 sequence is 14 residues long. Trimming left V 5 bases short and J 1 base short, with 12 bases between. The V and J genes are TRBV5-6 and TRBJ1-1; the D is unclear. This TCR derives from a person between 40 and 85 years old with oral cavity squamous cell carcinoma. The specimen comprised tumor tissue, sampled before nivolumab (anti-PD-1) treatment. The chain's CDR3 is CASSRPGRNTEAFF. The CDR3 DNA is TGTGCCAGCAGTCGACCCGGTCGGAACACTGAAGCTTTCTTT.